This is a list of T cell receptor beta chains from one sample in a study of T cell responses to AZD1222 COVID-19 vaccine. Clones were sequenced by immunoSEQ multiplex PCR, and TCRdb holds only the in-frame ones, with some missing. The sample includes around 61,000 clones, 70% to 90% of them seen just once. The sample here was peripheral blood, taken on day 0 of AZD1222 vaccination. These receptors were collected from an adult in good health. The conserved cysteine and the conserved F or W are not part of the CDR3 here.

v_call: TRBV28; j_call: TRBJ1-3; cdr3_aa: ASSLYEGHGNTIY
v_call: TRBV28; j_call: TRBJ2-1; cdr3_aa: ASSSEVFGLRDWVLNEQF
v_call: TRBV21-1; j_call: TRBJ2-3; cdr3_aa: ASSKVSGGADTQY
v_call: TRBV6-1; j_call: TRBJ2-2; cdr3_aa: ASSLSRGGSGELF
v_call: TRBV19; j_call: TRBJ1-4; cdr3_aa: ASSGGKRGRGASFNEKLF
v_call: TRBV9; j_call: TRBJ1-6; cdr3_aa: ASSVVGAYNSPLH
v_call: TRBV19; j_call: TRBJ2-5; cdr3_aa: ASTPDSFNQETQY
v_call: TRBV14; j_call: TRBJ2-7; cdr3_aa: ASSSTGGYFYEQY
v_call: TRBV6-1; j_call: TRBJ1-3; cdr3_aa: ASSVNPFVGSGGNTIY
v_call: TRBV29-1; j_call: TRBJ2-7; cdr3_aa: SVVGSLGGSSSYEQY
v_call: TRBV28; j_call: TRBJ2-7; cdr3_aa: ASSFPGRSYEQY
v_call: TRBV10-3; j_call: TRBJ2-2; cdr3_aa: AISESQGARTGELF
v_call: TRBV2; j_call: TRBJ1-2; cdr3_aa: ASSDRPTYGYT
v_call: TRBV2; j_call: TRBJ2-1; cdr3_aa: ASSRTQF
v_call: TRBV29-1; j_call: TRBJ2-1; cdr3_aa: SVEGGNIFYNEQF
v_call: TRBV4-2; j_call: TRBJ1-1; cdr3_aa: ASSQDVDQGGSTEAF
v_call: TRBV6-6; j_call: TRBJ1-1; cdr3_aa: ASSYSEDTEAF
v_call: TRBV2; j_call: TRBJ1-5; cdr3_aa: ASSPGYNQPQH
v_call: TRBV29-1; j_call: TRBJ2-2; cdr3_aa: SVEGSFNGELF
v_call: TRBV3-1/TRBV3-2; j_call: TRBJ1-4; cdr3_aa: ASSREWGTNEKLF
v_call: TRBV28; j_call: TRBJ1-2; cdr3_aa: ASSSSFPENYGYT
v_call: TRBV2; j_call: TRBJ2-2; cdr3_aa: ASVLGPGVDTGELF
v_call: TRBV5-6; j_call: TRBJ2-1; cdr3_aa: ASSFSLSPSEQF
v_call: TRBV27; j_call: TRBJ1-5; cdr3_aa: ASSQTGPSRNQPQH
v_call: TRBV5-1; j_call: TRBJ2-2; cdr3_aa: ACGTGTLDELF
v_call: TRBV11-1; j_call: TRBJ2-5; cdr3_aa: ASSLEEWAGGTQY
v_call: TRBV14; j_call: TRBJ2-7; cdr3_aa: ASSQAGGYEQY
v_call: TRBV28; j_call: TRBJ1-2; cdr3_aa: ATRQGEVYGYT
v_call: TRBV28; j_call: TRBJ1-5; cdr3_aa: ASSQQDTGPNQPQH
v_call: TRBV12-3/TRBV12-4; j_call: TRBJ2-5; cdr3_aa: ASSLPRWETQY
v_call: TRBV7-9; j_call: TRBJ1-4; cdr3_aa: ASSSSSGTASFNEKLF